The 5 T cell receptor beta chains below were found in one sample sequenced in a study of siplizumab effects on memory and regulatory T cells. TCRdb's copy holds only in-frame clones and misses some; the assay was immunoSEQ multiplex PCR. The profile shows 92,000 or so clones, more than 80% of them singletons. The sequenced sample consisted of CD4+ T cells sorted from blood. The origin of the receptors is a human donor in good health.

The rearrangement links TRBV11-1 to TRBJ2-7; D uncertain. V shed 1 base and J shed 2 bases, with 6 bases lying between them. Germline V gene lookup returns CDR1 SGHAT and CDR2 FQDESV (reference sequence). The CDR3 covers 13 residues. The CDR3 here is CASSLDTPYEQYF. CDR3 sequence (DNA): TGTGCCAGCAGCTTAGACACCCCCTACGAGCAGTACTTC.

The CDR3 loop reads CASSRFRTGGNTIYF. The CDR3 bases are TGTGCCAGCAGCCGTTTCCGGACAGGGGGAAACACCATATATTTT. The chain has TRBV28 and TRBJ1-3, with TRBD1 identical over 8 bases. The CDR3 covers 15 residues. V was pared by 6 bases and J by 4 bases, with 8 bases of the junction left unmatched. From germline, CDR1 is MDHEN and CDR2 SYDVKM.

This clone was counted a single time. J is TRBJ2-3 and V is TRBV19; 7 bases agree with TRBD2. The CDR3 extends over 16 amino acids. Germline V gives CDR1 LNHDA, CDR2 SQIVND (reference sequence). V shed 6 bases and J 2 bases; nucleotides not matched to a gene: 11. As DNA, the CDR3 is TGTGCCAGTAGACGGAGTGGGACTACCTTCACAGATACGCAGTATTTT. It encodes CASRRSGTTFTDTQYF. The variable domain in full, with the rest retrieved from reference TRBV19 and TRBJ2-3, is DGGITQSPKYLFRKEGQNVTLSCEQNLNHDAMYWYRQDPGQGLRLIYYSQIVNDFQKGDIAEGYSVSREKKESFPLTVTSAQKNPTAFYLCASRRSGTTFTDTQYFGPGTRLTVL.

The chain couples TRBV28 to TRBJ2-5; D not resolved. The CDR3 contains 17 residues. The V end was cut by 5 bases, the J end by 4 bases, with 23 bases between. The V gene's germline CDR1 is MDHEN and CDR2 SYDVKM. The CDR3 protein is CASSIRLGYPGPETQYF. CDR3 nucleotides: TGTGCCAGCAGTATCCGCTTGGGTTATCCGGGTCCAGAGACCCAGTACTTC.

CDR3: CASSLPGTGGGGTEAFF. In DNA, the CDR3 is TGTGCCAGCAGTTTACCCGGGACAGGGGGCGGTGGCACTGAAGCTTTCTTT. The chain has TRBV28 and TRBJ1-1; 12 bases match TRBD1. V gave up 2 bases and J gave up 4 bases; unmatched junction bases: 8. The CDR3 contains 17 residues. The germline V gene encodes CDR1 MDHEN and CDR2 SYDVKM.